A selection of T cell receptor beta chains follows, all from one sample in a study of response to subunit inactivated influenza vaccine. From the RT-PCR reads, TCRdb called clonotypes with MiXCR, one entry per CDR3 protein. The data show some 600,000 distinct CDR3 sequences, around 15% seen once. The specimen was PBMCs from blood, collected 14 to 15 days before vaccination. The receptors here all came from a man aged 45-65 years who received an inactivated influenza vaccine. The CDR3 runs from the conserved cysteine through the conserved F or W. The D gene is left open where the match is weak. Only part of the rows carry a size: once, few, many, or a class if the clone is expanded.

TRBV12-3/TRBV12-4,many,TRBD1,TRBJ2-7,TGTGCCAGCAGTCTAAGACAGGGGGGCGACGAGCAGTACTTC,CASSLRQGGDEQYF
TRBV7-3,few,NA,TRBJ2-2,TGTGCCAGCAGCCGGACAGCTCAAACCGGGGAGCTGTTTTTT,CASSRTAQTGELFF
TRBV5-1,NA,NA,TRBJ1-6,TGCGCCAGCAGCTTGGGGATGGATTCACCCCTCCACTTT,CASSLGMDSPLHF
TRBV5-1,few,NA,TRBJ2-4,TGCGCCAGCAGCTTGGAAGGATTTAAAAACATTCAGTACTTC,CASSLEGFKNIQYF
TRBV11-1,NA,NA,TRBJ2-1,TGTGCCAGCAGCCTCACGGGGGTGTTCTCCTACAATGAGCAGTTCTTC,CASSLTGVFSYNEQFF
TRBV20-1,few,TRBD2,TRBJ2-1,TGCAGTGCTAGAGATCTACTAGCGGCACCCTACAATGAGCAGTTCTTC,CSARDLLAAPYNEQFF
TRBV27,NA,NA,TRBJ2-3,TGTGCCAGCAGTTCGGGACTTTATACGCAGTATTTT,CASSSGLYTQYF
TRBV6-1,many,TRBD2,TRBJ2-2,TGTGCCAGCAGGAGCGGGAGGAACACCGGGGAGCTGTTTTTT,CASRSGRNTGELFF
TRBV9,NA,NA,TRBJ2-1,TGTGCCAGCAGCGGTTTTGGGGGCGGGGACAATGAGCAGTTCTTC,CASSGFGGGDNEQFF
TRBV11-1,once,TRBD2,TRBJ2-1,TGTGCCAGCAGCCTCAGACTAGCGGGAGTGGTGGTTACGGACAATGAGCAGTTCTTC,CASSLRLAGVVVTDNEQFF
TRBV2,NA,NA,TRBJ2-7,TGTGCCAGCAGTGAGTTCCCAGGCTACGAGCAGTACTTC,CASSEFPGYEQYF
TRBV12-3/TRBV12-4,NA,NA,TRBJ1-1,TGTGCCAGCAGTTTAACCTCTGAAGCTTTCTTT,CASSLTSEAFF
TRBV7-3,many,NA,TRBJ2-3,TGTGCCAGCAGCCCACTCGGGCAGAGTACAGATACGCAGTATTTT,CASSPLGQSTDTQYF
TRBV20-1,NA,TRBD1,TRBJ2-2,TGCAGTGCTAGCAAACAGGGGGCGGCCGGGGAGCTGTTTTTT,CSASKQGAAGELFF
TRBV6-2/TRBV6-3,NA,NA,TRBJ2-1,TGTGCCAGCTCGATAGCAAGGTACAATGAGCAGTTCTTC,CASSIARYNEQFF
TRBV12-3/TRBV12-4,NA,NA,TRBJ1-3,TGTGCCAGCAGTTTTACTTCGACCATATATTTT,CASSFTSTIYF
TRBV11-2,many,TRBD2,TRBJ2-2,TGTGCCAGCAGCTTAGACCGGGCGGGGGTGACCGGGGAGCTGTTTTTT,CASSLDRAGVTGELFF
TRBV2,NA,TRBD2,TRBJ2-1,TGTGCCAGCAGTATGACTAGGCGGGGGGGCCGGGAGCAGTTCTTC,CASSMTRRGGREQFF
TRBV6-1,NA,NA,TRBJ2-2,TGTGCCAGCAGTGAAGTGGCCGCCGGGGAGCTGTTTTTT,CASSEVAAGELFF
TRBV10-3,NA,TRBD1,TRBJ1-2,TGTGCCACCGGGACAGGGGAATATGGCTACACCTTC,CATGTGEYGYTF
TRBV7-9,few,TRBD2,TRBJ2-3,TGTGCCAGCGGACTAGCGATCACAGATACGCAGTATTTT,CASGLAITDTQYF
TRBV5-1,many,NA,TRBJ2-5,TGCGCCAGCAGCATGGGACATTTGGGACAAGAGACCCAGTACTTC,CASSMGHLGQETQYF
TRBV7-9,few,NA,TRBJ1-2,TGTGCCAGCAGTACATCCACTAACTATGGCTACACCTTC,CASSTSTNYGYTF
TRBV20-1,NA,NA,TRBJ1-2,TGCAGTGCCCCGGGACCGAATCTTTATAACTATGGCTACACCTTC,CSAPGPNLYNYGYTF
TRBV7-8,NA,NA,TRBJ2-1,TGTGCCAGCAGCTTCGTCCGCAATGAGCAGTTCTTC,CASSFVRNEQFF
TRBV6-1,NA,TRBD2,TRBJ2-5,TGTGCCAGCAGTCGGACTAGCGGGAGAGCGGAGACCCAGTACTTC,CASSRTSGRAETQYF
TRBV29-1,few,NA,TRBJ2-3,TGCAGCTCCCTAGGTCCAGGGAGCACAGATACGCAGTATTTT,CSSLGPGSTDTQYF
TRBV5-1,NA,NA,TRBJ2-1,TGCGCCAGCAGCTTGTCAACGGGGTACAATGAGCAGTTCTTC,CASSLSTGYNEQFF
TRBV11-3,few,TRBD2,TRBJ2-3,TGTGCCAGCAGCCACGGACTAGCGGGAGCCCCAGATACGCAGTATTTT,CASSHGLAGAPDTQYF
TRBV11-1,NA,NA,TRBJ2-7,TGTGCCAGCAGCTTACAGGCTGACTCCTACGAGCAGTACTTC,CASSLQADSYEQYF
TRBV15,NA,NA,TRBJ2-2,TGTGCCACCAGAGAGGGAAGGACCGGGGAGCTGTTTTTT,CATREGRTGELFF
TRBV7-6,NA,TRBD2,TRBJ2-1,TGTGCCAGCAGCTTAATGGGGCGGGGGGAATACAATGAGCAGTTCTTC,CASSLMGRGEYNEQFF
TRBV5-1,few,NA,TRBJ2-5,TGCGCCAGCAGCTTTGATAGCGAGGGAGAGACCCAGTACTTC,CASSFDSEGETQYF
TRBV6-2/TRBV6-3,NA,NA,TRBJ2-7,TGTGCCAGCAGTACTGTGGGGATGAGAGGCTACGAGCAGTACTTC,CASSTVGMRGYEQYF
TRBV5-1,NA,TRBD2,TRBJ2-2,TGCGCCAGCAGCTCCGGACTAGCGGGAGAGATGAACACCGGGGAGCTGTTTTTT,CASSSGLAGEMNTGELFF
TRBV29-1,NA,NA,TRBJ2-3,TGCAGCGTTGCCCGAGACGCAAGGGGAGATACGCAGTATTTT,CSVARDARGDTQYF
TRBV7-2,NA,TRBD2,TRBJ2-7,TGTGCCAGCCGGGATAGGGCTAGCGGGCCCTACGAGCAGTACTTC,CASRDRASGPYEQYF
TRBV10-2,NA,NA,TRBJ2-7,TGCGCCAGCAGTGAAGGGTACTCCTACGAGCAGTACTTC,CASSEGYSYEQYF
TRBV9,few,NA,TRBJ2-1,TGTGCCAGCAGCGTAGGTCTAGCGCTCTCCTACAATGAGCAGTTCTTC,CASSVGLALSYNEQFF
TRBV11-2,few,TRBD1,TRBJ2-5,TGTGCCAGCAGCGTGAGCTACAGGGGAGAGACCCAGTACTTC,CASSVSYRGETQYF
TRBV12-3/TRBV12-4,few,NA,TRBJ1-3,TGTGCCAGCAGGGGGACAACCGGAAATCGAGGGACCATATATTTT,CASRGTTGNRGTIYF
TRBV29-1,many,TRBD1,TRBJ1-1,TGCAGCGTTGACACAGGGGCCACTGGTGAAGCTTTCTTT,CSVDTGATGEAFF
TRBV29-1,NA,NA,TRBJ2-6,TGCAGCGTTGGAGGGGGGGTAGGGGCCAACGTCCTGACTTTC,CSVGGGVGANVLTF
TRBV20-1,NA,TRBD2,TRBJ2-1,TGCAGTGCCCAGAGATGGGGACTAGCGTTGATGGAGCAGTTCTTC,CSAQRWGLALMEQFF